This T cell receptor beta chain emerged from a study of shared clonotypes between healthy human individuals. From CD4+ cells came CD45RA+ naive and CD45RA-negative memory subsets. The CDR3 has 18 residues. The junction had 15 bases not matched to a gene; V was cut back by 0 bases and J by 6 bases. The germline CDR1 and CDR2 sequences are SGHRS and YFSETQ. Using immunoSEQ multiplex PCR, the repertoire was profiled, and TCRdb retains in-frame clones only, with some absent. The sample has roughly 1,500,000 clones, approximately 98% seen once. The sample comprised naive CD4+ T cells sorted from blood. As to subset: CD45RA+ positively selected. The chain recombines TRBV5-1 with TRBJ2-3; 8 nucleotides align to TRBD2. The sequence derives from a man aged 30-40 years in good health. The CDR3 loop is CASSLVTGTGGTRDTQYF. CDR3 coding DNA: TGCGCCAGCAGCTTGGTCACCGGGACTGGTGGGACTAGGGATACGCAGTATTTT.